These 32 T cell receptor beta chains share one sample of origin, sequenced in a study of monozygotic twins with inflammatory bowel disease (dated by TCRdb to 2018 to 2020). The library came from 5' RACE. The reads were generated on an Illumina HiSeq 2500. TCRdb reprocessed the raw reads; every CDR3 protein sequence is a single record, and DNA is not supplied. This sample's listing comprises about 160,000 distinct CDR3 sequences. Clones ranked in the top ten supply roughly 2.3% of the sample. The sequenced sample consisted of blood. Every receptor here comes from a human donor with ulcerative colitis or Crohn's disease, or a healthy co-twin of an affected twin (not recorded which).

This chain joins TRBV7-3 and TRBJ2-1; TCRdb gives TRBD2 as the D gene, but with no DNA this cannot be confirmed. This CDR3 is 15 amino acids long. Germline-derived CDR1 and CDR2 are SGHTA and FQGTGA. CDR3 in amino acids: CASSTLAGDYNEQFF.

The rearrangement joins TRBV5-4 to TRBJ2-5; checking the TCRdb D call of TRBD1 is not possible without DNA. Germline values: CDR1 SGHNT, CDR2 YYREEE (reference sequence). The CDR3 totals 15 residues. This chain's CDR3 is CASSLKDGGQETQYF.

The genes are TRBV5-1 and TRBJ2-3. CDR1 SGHRS and CDR2 YFSETQ come from the germline V gene. This CDR3 comprises 13 residues. CDR3 loop: CASSLGITDTQYF.

The CDR3: CASSWIGTGYNEQFF. The chain is built from TRBV5-1 and TRBJ2-1; TCRdb gives TRBD1 as the D gene, but with no DNA this cannot be confirmed. CDR3 size: 15 residues. Per the germline V gene, CDR1 is SGHRS and CDR2 is YFSETQ.

This rearrangement joins TRBV6-5 to TRBJ2-1; TCRdb picks TRBD1, but there is no DNA to check that call. CDR1 is MNHEY, CDR2 SVGAGI, per germline. The CDR3 runs 16 residues. The CDR3 sequence: CASSYLGTGGYNEQFF.

This sequence joins TRBV20-1 and TRBJ2-3. Germline-derived CDR1 and CDR2 are DFQATT and SNEGSKA (reference sequence). The length of the CDR3 is 12 residues. The CDR3 protein is CSARPQTDTQYF.

V gene TRBV28 combines with J gene TRBJ2-4; TCRdb returns TRBD1, unconfirmable since there is no DNA. CDR1 MDHEN and CDR2 SYDVKM come from the germline V gene. This CDR3 is built from 15 residues. The CDR3: CASSRWGEAKNIQYF.

This chain joins TRBV10-3 and TRBJ2-4. This CDR3 contains 13 residues. Germline CDR1 reads ENHRY; CDR2 reads SYGVKD. This CDR3 is CAISDVRENIQYF.

The chain uses TRBV11-3 and TRBJ2-5. The CDR3 consists of 11 residues. Germline V CDR1 and CDR2: SGHNT, YENEEA. The chain's CDR3 is CASSRGQTQYF.

The chain carries TRBV6-1 and TRBJ2-2; the D call of TRBD1 rests on TCRdb alone, since no DNA is present to check it. From germline, CDR1 is MNHNS and CDR2 SASEGT. The CDR3 is 16 residues long. CDR3: CASSRMGGSDTGELFF.

This chain uses TRBV6-1 with TRBJ2-1; no DNA is available, so the TRBD1 call from TCRdb remains unchecked. The CDR3 consists of 15 residues. CDR1 is MNHNS and CDR2 is SASEGT in the germline V gene. The CDR3 sequence: CASSTRDRGSDEQFF.

The chain couples TRBV7-8 to TRBJ1-1. The CDR3 spans 15 residues. Per germline, CDR1 SGHVS and CDR2 FQNEAQ. CDR3 loop: CASRARWAPNTEAFF.

The rearrangement links TRBV20-1 to TRBJ2-5; the D gene TCRdb calls, TRBD1, cannot be checked with no DNA. This CDR3 comprises 14 residues. In germline, CDR1 is DFQATT, CDR2 SNEGSKA (reference sequence). The chain's CDR3 is CSARPDRAQETQYF.

The CDR3 loop reads CASSPLWGGPSQETQYF. V is TRBV12-3 or TRBV12-4 and J is TRBJ2-5; without DNA, the TCRdb call of TRBD2 cannot be checked. There are 17 residues in the CDR3.

This chain links TRBV7-2 with TRBJ2-7; TCRdb lists TRBD2, though no DNA is available to test this call. The germline gives CDR1 SGHTA, CDR2 FQGNSA. The CDR3 is 14 residues long. CDR3 region: CASSLAPSGVEQYF.

The chain links TRBV7-9 to TRBJ1-1; the TCRdb call, TRBD1, lacks DNA for checking. The CDR3 runs 12 residues. Germline V gene data show CDR1 as SEHNR and CDR2 as FQNEAQ (reference sequence). CDR3: CASSAGLAEAFF.

The chain is built from TRBV7-2 and TRBJ2-3. Germline values: CDR1 SGHTA, CDR2 FQGNSA. The CDR3 sequence is 15 residues long. The CDR3 here is CASSLRGSGTDTQYF.

J is TRBJ1-5 and V is TRBV5-1; TCRdb proposes TRBD1, but this gene call is untestable without DNA. Germline CDR1 reads SGHRS; CDR2 reads YFSETQ. This CDR3 contains 15 residues. The CDR3 sequence is CAIRRGREGHQPQHF.

The genes are TRBV5-6 and TRBJ2-3. The CDR3 extends over 13 amino acids. In germline, CDR1 is SGHDT, CDR2 YYEEEE. The CDR3: CASSHSLGDTQYF.

This rearrangement joins TRBV20-1 to TRBJ2-4. Germline lookup yields CDR1 DFQATT and CDR2 SNEGSKA (reference sequence). The CDR3 covers 16 residues. The CDR3 protein is CSARDRRNLAKNIQYF.

The chain combines TRBV7-2 with TRBJ2-2; TCRdb's D call, TRBD1, is unchecked because there is no DNA. The CDR3 sequence is 16 residues long. Looked up from germline, CDR1 is SGHTA and CDR2 is FQGNSA. The CDR3 loop is CASSFHPGSNTGELFF.

This chain connects TRBV7-3 to TRBJ2-3; TCRdb reports TRBD1, a call that lacks DNA to check it against. Germline lookup yields CDR1 SGHTA and CDR2 FQGTGA. CDR3 length equals 14 residues. The CDR3 sequence: CASAADRGTDTQYF.

The CDR3 reads CASSLGIAGVRETQYF. The chain is built from TRBV5-1 and TRBJ2-5; TCRdb designates TRBD2, a call that cannot be tested without DNA. The CDR3 totals 16 residues. Germline values: CDR1 SGHRS, CDR2 YFSETQ.

The CDR3 region is CASSMGQIAEAFF. The chain is built from TRBV19 and TRBJ1-1; TCRdb's assignment of TRBD1 cannot be checked, as there is no DNA. Germline CDR1 is LNHDA and CDR2 is SQIVND (reference sequence). This CDR3 is built from 13 residues.

The V gene is TRBV13, the J gene TRBJ2-3; as DNA is missing, the TRBD1 call by TCRdb cannot be tested. Germline values: CDR1 PRHDT, CDR2 FYEKMQ (reference sequence). The CDR3 totals 14 residues. CDR3 protein: CASSPRPGRDTQYF.

This chain's CDR3 is CASSSSRGEWTKNMQYF. The rearrangement links TRBV7-2 to TRBJ2-4; the TRBD1 assignment by TCRdb is unverifiable without DNA. From germline, CDR1 is SGHTA and CDR2 FQGNSA. CDR3 size: 17 residues.

The chain joins TRBV20-1 to TRBJ2-4. The CDR3 is made up of 14 amino acids. Looked up from germline, CDR1 is DFQATT and CDR2 is SNEGSKA (reference sequence). CDR3 protein: CSARDLSAKNIQYF.

V gene TRBV5-5 combines with J gene TRBJ1-5. Germline CDR1 is SGHKS and CDR2 is YYEKEE (reference sequence). The CDR3 length is 15 residues. This CDR3 reads CASSPDGKSNQPQHF.

The J gene is TRBJ1-2, the V gene TRBV7-8; TCRdb's D call, TRBD1, is unchecked because there is no DNA. Germline CDR1 and CDR2: SGHVS and FQNEAQ. CDR3 length: 15 amino acids. CDR3 region: CASSPGHTSNYGYTF.

The chain recombines TRBV5-1 with TRBJ1-1; with no DNA, the TCRdb D assignment of TRBD1 cannot be verified. The CDR3 has 15 amino acids. The germline gives CDR1 SGHRS, CDR2 YFSETQ. The chain's CDR3 is CASSLWPRGNTEAFF.

This chain connects TRBV5-1 to TRBJ2-2; the TRBD2 assignment by TCRdb is unverifiable without DNA. Germline-derived CDR1 and CDR2 are SGHRS and YFSETQ. This CDR3 spans 16 amino acids. This chain's CDR3 is CASSFLAGGSSGELFF.

The rearrangement links TRBV7-3 to TRBJ2-7; TCRdb gives TRBD1 as the D gene, but with no DNA this cannot be confirmed. The CDR3 spans 13 residues. Germline loops: CDR1 SGHTA, CDR2 FQGTGA. The CDR3 sequence is CASSQDRGGEQYF.